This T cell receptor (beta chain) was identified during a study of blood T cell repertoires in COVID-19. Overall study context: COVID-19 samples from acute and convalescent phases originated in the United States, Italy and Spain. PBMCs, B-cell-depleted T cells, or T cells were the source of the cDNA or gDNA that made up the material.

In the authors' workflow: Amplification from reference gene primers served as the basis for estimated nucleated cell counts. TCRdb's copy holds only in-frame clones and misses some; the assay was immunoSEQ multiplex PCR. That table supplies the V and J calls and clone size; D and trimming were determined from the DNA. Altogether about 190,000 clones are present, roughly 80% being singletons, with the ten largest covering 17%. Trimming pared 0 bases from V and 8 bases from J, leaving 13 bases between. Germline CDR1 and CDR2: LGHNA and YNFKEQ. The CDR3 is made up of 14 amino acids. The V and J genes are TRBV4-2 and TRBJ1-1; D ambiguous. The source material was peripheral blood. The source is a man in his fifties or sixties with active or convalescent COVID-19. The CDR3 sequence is CASSQDLMGREAFF. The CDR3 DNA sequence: TGTGCCAGCAGCCAAGATCTTATGGGCCGAGAAGCTTTCTTT.